This entry describes one TCR beta chain. The data originate from a study of control samples from healthy donors and cancer patients. The table came from immunoSEQ multiplex PCR; TCRdb's copy has only in-frame clones and leaves some out. The data show about 150,000 clones, roughly 94% seen once. Unmatched junction bases numbered 7, after V lost 0 bases and J lost 2 bases. The CDR3 has 17 amino acids. The germline V gene has CDR1 LGHNA and CDR2 YSLEER. The clonotype originates from a man aged 55 to 70 with colorectal cancer. The sample consisted of PBMCs. V and J are TRBV4-3 and TRBJ2-7, with 10 bases identical to TRBD1. DNA of the CDR3: TGCGCCAGCAGCCAAGAGGAAGGAGGACAGGGGGCCTACGAGCAGTACTTC. This sequence encodes CASSQEEGGQGAYEQYF.